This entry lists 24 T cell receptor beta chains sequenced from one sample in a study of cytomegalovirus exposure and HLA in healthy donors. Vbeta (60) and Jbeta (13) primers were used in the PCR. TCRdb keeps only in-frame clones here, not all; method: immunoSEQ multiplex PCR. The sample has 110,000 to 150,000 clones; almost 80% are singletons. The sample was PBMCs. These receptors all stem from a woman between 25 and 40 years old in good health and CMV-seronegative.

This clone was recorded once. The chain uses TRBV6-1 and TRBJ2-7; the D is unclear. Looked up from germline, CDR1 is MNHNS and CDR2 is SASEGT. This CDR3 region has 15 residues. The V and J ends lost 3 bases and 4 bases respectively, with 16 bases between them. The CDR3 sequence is CASSERLGSLYEQYF. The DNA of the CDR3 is TGTGCCAGCAGTGAGCGGTTGGGTAGCCTATACGAGCAGTACTTC.

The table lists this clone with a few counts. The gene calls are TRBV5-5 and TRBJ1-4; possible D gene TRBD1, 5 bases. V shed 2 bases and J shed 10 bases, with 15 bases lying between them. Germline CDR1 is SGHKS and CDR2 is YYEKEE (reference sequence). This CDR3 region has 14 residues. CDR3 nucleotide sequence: TGTGCCAGCAGCTTTGTCCAGGGCGGCGGAAAACTGTTTTTT. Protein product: CASSFVQGGGKLFF.

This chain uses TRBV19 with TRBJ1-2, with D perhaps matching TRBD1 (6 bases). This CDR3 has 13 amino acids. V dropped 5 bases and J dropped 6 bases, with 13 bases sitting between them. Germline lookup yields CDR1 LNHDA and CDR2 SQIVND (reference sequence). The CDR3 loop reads CASSYRDKDGYTF. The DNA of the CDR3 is TGTGCCAGTAGTTACCGGGACAAGGATGGCTACACCTTC.

In DNA, the CDR3 is TGTGCCAGCAGCCAAGATCAACTAGCAAGCACAGATACGCAGTATTTT. Translated: CASSQDQLASTDTQYF. This chain links TRBV14 with TRBJ2-3; the D gene is possibly TRBD2 (6 bases). With 0 bases removed from V and 0 bases from J, the gap between germline ends came to 10 bases. CDR1 and CDR2 (germline): SGHDN, FVKESK. CDR3 length equals 16 residues.

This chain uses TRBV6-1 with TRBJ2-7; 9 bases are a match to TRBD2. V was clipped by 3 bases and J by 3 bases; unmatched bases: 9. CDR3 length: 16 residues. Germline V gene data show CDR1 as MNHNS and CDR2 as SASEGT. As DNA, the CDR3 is TGTGCCAGCAGTGAGGTGGCGGGGGGGGCGGGCTACGAGCAGTACTTC. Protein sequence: CASSEVAGGAGYEQYF.

CDR3 region: CASSINVGLYTEAFF. The CDR3 nucleotides read TGTGCCAGTAGTATAAATGTGGGGCTCTACACTGAAGCTTTCTTT. The chain links TRBV19 to TRBJ1-1, with TRBD1 as a possible D gene (5 bases). V was clipped by 2 bases and J by 3 bases, with 13 bases between them. Looked up from germline, CDR1 is LNHDA and CDR2 is SQIVND (reference sequence). The CDR3 covers 15 residues. The full variable domain, in which reference TRBV19 and TRBJ1-1 provide the parts outside the CDR3, is DGGITQSPKYLFRKEGQNVTLSCEQNLNHDAMYWYRQDPGQGLRLIYYSQIVNDFQKGDIAEGYSVSREKKESFPLTVTSAQKNPTAFYLCASSINVGLYTEAFFGQGTRLTVV.

The CDR3 nucleotides are TGCGCCAGCAGCCACGGGACTAGCGGGACTTACAATGAGCAGTTCTTC. It yields the protein CASSHGTSGTYNEQFF. The rearrangement links TRBV5-1 to TRBJ2-1; 13 bases map to TRBD2. CDR1 and CDR2 from the germline V gene are SGHRS and YFSETQ. The trim removed 4 bases at V and 4 bases at J, leaving 5 bases unmatched. CDR3 length: 16 amino acids.

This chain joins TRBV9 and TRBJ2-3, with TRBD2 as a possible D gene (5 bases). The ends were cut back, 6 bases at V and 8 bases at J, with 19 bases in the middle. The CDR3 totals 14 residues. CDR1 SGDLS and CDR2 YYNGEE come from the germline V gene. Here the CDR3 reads CASTQLGGPGTQYF. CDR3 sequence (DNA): TGTGCCAGCACCCAACTAGGAGGCCCAGGTACGCAGTATTTT.

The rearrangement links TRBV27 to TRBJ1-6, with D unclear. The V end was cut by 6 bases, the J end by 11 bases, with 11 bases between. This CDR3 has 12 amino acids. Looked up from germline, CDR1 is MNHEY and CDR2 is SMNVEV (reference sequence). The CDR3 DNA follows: TGTGCCAGCAGGGACTCCGTCCCACCCCTCCACTTT. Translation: CASRDSVPPLHF.

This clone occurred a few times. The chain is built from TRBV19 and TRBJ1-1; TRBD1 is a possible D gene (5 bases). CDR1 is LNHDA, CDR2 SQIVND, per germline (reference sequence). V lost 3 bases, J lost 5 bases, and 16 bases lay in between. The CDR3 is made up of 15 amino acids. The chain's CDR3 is CASSIIWGLETEAFF. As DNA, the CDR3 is TGTGCCAGTAGTATCATCTGGGGCTTGGAGACTGAAGCTTTCTTT.

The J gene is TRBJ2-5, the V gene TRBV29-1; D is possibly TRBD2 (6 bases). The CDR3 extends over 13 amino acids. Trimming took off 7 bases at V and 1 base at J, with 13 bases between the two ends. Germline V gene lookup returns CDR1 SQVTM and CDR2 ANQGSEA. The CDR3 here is CSARAGLQETQYF. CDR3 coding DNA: TGCAGCGCCCGAGCGGGCCTCCAAGAGACCCAGTACTTC.

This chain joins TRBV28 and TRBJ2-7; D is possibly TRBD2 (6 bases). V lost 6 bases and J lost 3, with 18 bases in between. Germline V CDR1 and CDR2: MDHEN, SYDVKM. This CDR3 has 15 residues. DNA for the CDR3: TGTGCCAGCAGACCCCCGGGACTCCTCAACTACGAGCAGTACTTC. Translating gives CASRPPGLLNYEQYF.

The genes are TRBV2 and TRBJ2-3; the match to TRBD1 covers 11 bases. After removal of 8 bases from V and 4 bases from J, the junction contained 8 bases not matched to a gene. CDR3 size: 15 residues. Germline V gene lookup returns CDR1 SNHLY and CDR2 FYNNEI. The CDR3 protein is CASYRDRGVPDTQYF. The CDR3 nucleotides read TGTGCCAGCTACCGGGACAGGGGGGTCCCAGATACGCAGTATTTT.

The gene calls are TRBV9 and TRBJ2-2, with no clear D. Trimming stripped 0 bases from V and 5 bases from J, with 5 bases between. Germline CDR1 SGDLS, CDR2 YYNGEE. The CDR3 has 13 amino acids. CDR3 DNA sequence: TGTGCCAGCAGCGTAGTCGGGACCGGGGAGCTGTTTTTT. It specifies CASSVVGTGELFF.

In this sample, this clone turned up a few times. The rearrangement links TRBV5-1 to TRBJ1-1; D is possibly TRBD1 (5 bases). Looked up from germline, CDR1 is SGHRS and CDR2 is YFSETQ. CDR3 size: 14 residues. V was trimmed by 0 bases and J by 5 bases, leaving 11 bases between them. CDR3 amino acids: CASSLEGRATEAFF. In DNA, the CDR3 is TGCGCCAGCAGCTTGGAGGGGAGGGCTACTGAAGCTTTCTTT.

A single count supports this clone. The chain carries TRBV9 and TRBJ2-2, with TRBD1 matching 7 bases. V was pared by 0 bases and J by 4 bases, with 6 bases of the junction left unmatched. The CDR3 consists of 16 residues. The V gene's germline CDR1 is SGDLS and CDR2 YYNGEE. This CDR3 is CASSVGGRGFTGELFF. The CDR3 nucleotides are TGTGCCAGCAGCGTAGGTGGCAGGGGGTTCACCGGGGAGCTGTTTTTT.

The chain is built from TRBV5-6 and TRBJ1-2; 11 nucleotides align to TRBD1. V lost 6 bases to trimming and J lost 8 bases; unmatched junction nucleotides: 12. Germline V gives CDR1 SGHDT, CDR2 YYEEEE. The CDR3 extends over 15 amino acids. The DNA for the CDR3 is TGTGCCAGCACCACCACGGACAGGGGGCTGACGGGCTACACCTTC. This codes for CASTTTDRGLTGYTF. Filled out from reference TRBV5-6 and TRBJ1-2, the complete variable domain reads DAGVTQSPTHLIKTRGQQVTLRCSPKSGHDTVSWYQQALGQGPQFIFQYYEEEERQRGNFPDRFSGHQFPNYSSELNVNALLLGDSALYLCASTTTDRGLTGYTFGSGTRLTVV.

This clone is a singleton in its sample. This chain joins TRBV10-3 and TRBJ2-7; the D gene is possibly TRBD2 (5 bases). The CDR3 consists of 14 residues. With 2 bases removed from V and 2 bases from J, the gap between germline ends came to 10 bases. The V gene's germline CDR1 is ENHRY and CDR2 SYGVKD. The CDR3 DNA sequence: TGTGCCATCAGTGAGCGGGGTCGAGCCTACGAGCAGTACTTC. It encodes CAISERGRAYEQYF.

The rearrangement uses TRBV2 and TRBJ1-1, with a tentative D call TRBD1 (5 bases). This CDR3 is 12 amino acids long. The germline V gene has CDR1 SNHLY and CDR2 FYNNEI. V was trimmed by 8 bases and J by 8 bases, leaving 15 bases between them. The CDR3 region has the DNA TGTGCCAGCGGGGTGGGAGGACACGAAGCTTTCTTT. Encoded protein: CASGVGGHEAFF. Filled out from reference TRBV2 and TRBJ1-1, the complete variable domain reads EPEVTQTPSHQVTQMGQEVILRCVPISNHLYFYWYRQILGQKVEFLVSFYNNEISEKSEIFDDQFSVERPDGSNFTLKIRSTKLEDSAMYFCASGVGGHEAFFGQGTRLTVV.

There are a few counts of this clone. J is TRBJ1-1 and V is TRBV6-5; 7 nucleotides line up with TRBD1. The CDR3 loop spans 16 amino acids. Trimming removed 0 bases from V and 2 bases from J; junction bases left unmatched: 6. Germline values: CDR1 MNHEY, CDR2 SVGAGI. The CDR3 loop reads CASSYSGGGGNTEAFF. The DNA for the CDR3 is TGTGCCAGCAGTTACTCAGGGGGCGGCGGTAACACTGAAGCTTTCTTT.

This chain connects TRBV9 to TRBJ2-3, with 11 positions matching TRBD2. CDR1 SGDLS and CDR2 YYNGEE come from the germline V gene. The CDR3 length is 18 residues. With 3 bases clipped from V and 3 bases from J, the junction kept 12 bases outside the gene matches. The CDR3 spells CASSGSTGTSGGTDTQYF. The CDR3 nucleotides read TGTGCCAGCAGCGGATCTACCGGGACTAGCGGCGGTACAGATACGCAGTATTTT.

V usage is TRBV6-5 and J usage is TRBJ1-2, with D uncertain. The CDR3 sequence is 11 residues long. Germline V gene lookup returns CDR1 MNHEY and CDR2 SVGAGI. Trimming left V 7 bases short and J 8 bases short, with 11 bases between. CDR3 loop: CASTQGGGYTF. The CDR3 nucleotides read TGTGCCAGCACGCAAGGCGGAGGCTACACCTTC.

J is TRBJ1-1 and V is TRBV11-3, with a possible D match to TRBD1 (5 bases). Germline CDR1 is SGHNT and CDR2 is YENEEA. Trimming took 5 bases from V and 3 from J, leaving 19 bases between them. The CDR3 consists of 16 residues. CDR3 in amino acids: CASSLPPQAPYTEAFF. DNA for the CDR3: TGTGCCAGCAGCCTCCCCCCACAGGCCCCCTACACTGAAGCTTTCTTT.

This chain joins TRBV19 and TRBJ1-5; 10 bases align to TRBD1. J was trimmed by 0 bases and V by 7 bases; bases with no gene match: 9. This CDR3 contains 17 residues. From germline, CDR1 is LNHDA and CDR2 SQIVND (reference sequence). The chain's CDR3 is CASITTGGPYSNQPQHF. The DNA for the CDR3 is TGTGCCAGTATTACGACAGGGGGCCCGTATAGCAATCAGCCCCAGCATTTT.